In its sample, the clone carrying this TCR beta chain was seen once. Its antigen is as yet unknown. This record comes from a study of cytomegalovirus exposure and HLA in healthy donors. Study context: When 350 to 500 donors were genotyped, more than 70% of them were found to fall in the Caucasian-associated ancestry cluster. Study-level results: In a later analysis, TCR association rates varied by HLA locus: DRB1 most, HLA-C fewest. Common viral pathogens seemed, in a later analysis, to connect with several of the most significant clusters.

The study ran its PCR with 60 Vbeta and 13 Jbeta primers. Sequencing used immunoSEQ multiplex PCR; TCRdb keeps in-frame clones, though not all of them. The sample carries around 230,000 clones, around 84% recorded once. The sequence was collected from a girl aged 2-10 years in good health and CMV-seronegative. The sample comprised PBMCs.

For the CDR3, the DNA is TGTGCCAGCAGCCCAGGGGCAGATACGCAGTATTTT. Protein sequence: CASSPGADTQYF. V usage is TRBV7-6 and J usage is TRBJ2-3, with a weak D call TRBD1 (6 bases). This CDR3 region has 12 residues. Between the trimmed V and J ends, which lost 5 bases and 4 bases, there was a span of 7 bases. Germline V gives CDR1 SGHVS, CDR2 FNYEAQ. The full variable domain, with the rest looked up from reference TRBV7-6 and TRBJ2-3, is GAGVSQSPRYKVTKRGQDVALRCDPISGHVSLYWYRQALGQGPEFLTYFNYEAQQDKSGLPNDRFSAERPEGSISTLTIQRTEQRDSAMYRCASSPGADTQYFGPGTRLTVL.